This T cell receptor (beta chain) was retrieved from a study of blood T cell repertoires in COVID-19. Study details: PBMCs, B-cell-depleted T cells, or T cells provided the cDNA or gDNA that made up the material.

As processed by the authors: Quantification of nucleated cells was approximated via reference gene primer amplification. TCRdb's table, derived via immunoSEQ multiplex PCR, lists solely in-frame clones and lacks some. V and J calls plus clone size are reproduced from that table; the DNA served to infer D and trimming. The data hold approximately 65,000 clones, with under 80% observed a single time. The study assigned cohorts using participant-reported clinical history. A case of COVID-19 had been met by exposed participants within 2 weeks before study entry. The CDR3 totals 15 residues. Germline values: CDR1 SGHAT, CDR2 FQNNGV. The V gene lost 5 bases and the J gene lost 2 bases, with 12 bases spanning the gap.

The TCR originated in a woman aged 55 to 70 who had been exposed to COVID-19. V and J are TRBV11-2 and TRBJ2-2; perhaps TRBD2 as D (5 bases). Sequenced input: PBMCs or T cells enriched from blood (not recorded which). CDR3 coding DNA: TGTGCCAGCAGCCCGGCGGACTTAAACACCGGGGAGCTGTTTTTT. It encodes CASSPADLNTGELFF.